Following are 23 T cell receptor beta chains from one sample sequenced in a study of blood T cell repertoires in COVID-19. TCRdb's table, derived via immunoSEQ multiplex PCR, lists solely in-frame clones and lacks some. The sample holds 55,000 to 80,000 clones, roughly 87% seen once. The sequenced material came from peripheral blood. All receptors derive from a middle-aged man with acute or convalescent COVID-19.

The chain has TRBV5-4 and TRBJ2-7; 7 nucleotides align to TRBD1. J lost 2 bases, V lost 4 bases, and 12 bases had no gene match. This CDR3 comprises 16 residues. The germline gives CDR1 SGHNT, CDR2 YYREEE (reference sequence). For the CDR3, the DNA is TGTGCCAGCAGCCCGACCCTGGCAGGGGGAGCCTACGAGCAGTACTTC. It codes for CASSPTLAGGAYEQYF.

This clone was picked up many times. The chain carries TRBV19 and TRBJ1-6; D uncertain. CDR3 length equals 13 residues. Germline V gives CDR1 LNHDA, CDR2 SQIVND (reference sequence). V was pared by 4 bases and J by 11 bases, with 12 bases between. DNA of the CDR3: TGTGCCAGTAGTAAGAACCAGGAGGCACCCCTCCACTTT. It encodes CASSKNQEAPLHF.

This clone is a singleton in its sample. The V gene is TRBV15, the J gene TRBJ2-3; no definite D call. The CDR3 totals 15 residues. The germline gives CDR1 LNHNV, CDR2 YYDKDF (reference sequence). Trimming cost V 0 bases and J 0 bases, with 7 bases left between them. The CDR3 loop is CATSRDARSTDTQYF. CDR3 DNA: TGTGCCACCAGCAGAGATGCCAGAAGCACAGATACGCAGTATTTT.

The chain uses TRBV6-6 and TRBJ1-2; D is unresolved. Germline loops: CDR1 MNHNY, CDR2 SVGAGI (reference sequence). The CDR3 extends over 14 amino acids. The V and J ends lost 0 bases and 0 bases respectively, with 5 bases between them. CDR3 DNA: TGTGCCAGCAGTTACTCGACAACTAACTATGGCTACACCTTC. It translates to CASSYSTTNYGYTF.

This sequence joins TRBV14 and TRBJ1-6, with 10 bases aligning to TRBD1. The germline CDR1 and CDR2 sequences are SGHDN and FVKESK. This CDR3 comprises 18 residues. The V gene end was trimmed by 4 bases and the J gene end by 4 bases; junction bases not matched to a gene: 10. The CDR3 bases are TGTGCCAGCAGCCTAATTACCGGGACAGGGGTGTATAATTCACCCCTCCACTTT. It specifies CASSLITGTGVYNSPLHF.

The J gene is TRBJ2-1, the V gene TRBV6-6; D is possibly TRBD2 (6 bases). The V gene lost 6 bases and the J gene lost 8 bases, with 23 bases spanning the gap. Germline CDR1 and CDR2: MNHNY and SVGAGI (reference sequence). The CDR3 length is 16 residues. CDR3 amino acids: CASRVTSGTFGYEQFF. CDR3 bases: TGTGCCAGCAGAGTTACGTCCGGGACTTTCGGATATGAGCAGTTCTTC.

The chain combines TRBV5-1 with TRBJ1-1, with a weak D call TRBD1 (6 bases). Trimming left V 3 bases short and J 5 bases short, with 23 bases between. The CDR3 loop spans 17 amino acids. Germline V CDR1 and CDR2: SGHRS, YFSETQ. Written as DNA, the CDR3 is TGCGCCAGCAGCTCCCAAGGGACAATCGGCGGTCGTACTGAAGCTTTCTTT. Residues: CASSSQGTIGGRTEAFF.

CDR3: CASSPGQGRREQYF. CDR3 DNA: TGTGCCAGCAGCCCTGGACAGGGGAGGAGAGAGCAGTACTTC. The chain employs TRBV11-2 and TRBJ2-7, with TRBD1 matching 9 bases. The germline gives CDR1 SGHAT, CDR2 FQNNGV. V was pared by 5 bases and J by 7 bases, with 9 bases of the junction left unmatched. The length of the CDR3 is 14 residues.

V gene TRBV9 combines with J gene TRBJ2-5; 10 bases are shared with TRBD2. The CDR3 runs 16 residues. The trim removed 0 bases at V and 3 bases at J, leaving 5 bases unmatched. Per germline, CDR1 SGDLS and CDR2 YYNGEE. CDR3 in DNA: TGTGCCAGCAGCGTAGAAGCGGGGGGGCTGGAAGAGACCCAGTACTTC. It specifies CASSVEAGGLEETQYF.

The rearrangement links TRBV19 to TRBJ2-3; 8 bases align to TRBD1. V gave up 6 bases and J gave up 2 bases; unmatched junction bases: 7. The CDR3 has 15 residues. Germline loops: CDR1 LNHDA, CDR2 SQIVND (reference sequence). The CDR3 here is CASSAGGANTDTQYF. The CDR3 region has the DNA TGTGCCAGTAGCGCAGGGGGCGCAAACACAGATACGCAGTATTTT.

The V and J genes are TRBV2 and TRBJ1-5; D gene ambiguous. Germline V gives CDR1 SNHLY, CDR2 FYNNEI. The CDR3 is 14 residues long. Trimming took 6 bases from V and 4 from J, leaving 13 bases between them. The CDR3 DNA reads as TGTGCCAGCAGCGGAGGGCTGCGGAATCAGCCCCAGCATTTT. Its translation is CASSGGLRNQPQHF.

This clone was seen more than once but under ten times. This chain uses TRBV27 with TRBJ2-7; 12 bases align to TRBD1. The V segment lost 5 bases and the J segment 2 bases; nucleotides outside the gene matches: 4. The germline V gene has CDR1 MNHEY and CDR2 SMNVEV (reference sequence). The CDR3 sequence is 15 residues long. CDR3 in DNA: TGTGCCAGCAGTGGGACAGGGGGCGCTCCCTACGAGCAGTACTTC. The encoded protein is CASSGTGGAPYEQYF.

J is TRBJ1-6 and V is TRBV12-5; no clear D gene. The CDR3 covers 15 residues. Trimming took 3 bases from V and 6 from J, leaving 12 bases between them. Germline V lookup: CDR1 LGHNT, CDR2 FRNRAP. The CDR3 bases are TGTGCTAGTGGTTTCGAGGGAGCGAGTAATTCACCCCTCCACTTT. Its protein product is CASGFEGASNSPLHF.

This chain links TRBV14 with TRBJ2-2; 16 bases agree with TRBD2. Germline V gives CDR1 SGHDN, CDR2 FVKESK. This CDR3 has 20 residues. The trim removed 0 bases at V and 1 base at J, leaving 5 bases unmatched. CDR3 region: CASSQEAGTSGGENTGELFF. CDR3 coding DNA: TGTGCCAGCAGCCAAGAGGCCGGGACTAGCGGGGGGGAGAACACCGGGGAGCTGTTTTTT. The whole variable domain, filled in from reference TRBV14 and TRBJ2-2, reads EAGVTQFPSHSVIEKGQTVTLRCDPISGHDNLYWYRRVMGKEIKFLLHFVKESKQDESGMPNNRFLAERTGGTYSTLKVQPAELEDSGVYFCASSQEAGTSGGENTGELFFGEGSRLTVL.

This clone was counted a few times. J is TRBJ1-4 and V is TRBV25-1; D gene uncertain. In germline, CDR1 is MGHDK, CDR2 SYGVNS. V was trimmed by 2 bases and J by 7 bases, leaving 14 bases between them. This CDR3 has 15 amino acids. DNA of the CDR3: TGTGCCAGCAGTGAAGGCAGGAACGTTGGTGAAAAACTGTTTTTT. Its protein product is CASSEGRNVGEKLFF.

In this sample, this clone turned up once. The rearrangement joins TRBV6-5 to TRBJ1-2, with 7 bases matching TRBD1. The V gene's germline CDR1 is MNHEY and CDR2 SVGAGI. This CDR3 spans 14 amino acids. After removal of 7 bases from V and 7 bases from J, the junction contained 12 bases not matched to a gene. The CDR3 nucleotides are TGTGCCAGCATTCTGGACAGGAATATAGGTGGCTACACCTTC. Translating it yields CASILDRNIGGYTF.

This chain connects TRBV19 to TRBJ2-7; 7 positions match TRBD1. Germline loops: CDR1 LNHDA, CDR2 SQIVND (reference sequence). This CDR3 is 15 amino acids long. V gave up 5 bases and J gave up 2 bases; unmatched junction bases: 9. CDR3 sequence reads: CASSVRQGLAYEQYF. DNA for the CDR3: TGTGCCAGTAGTGTCCGACAGGGTCTAGCCTACGAGCAGTACTTC.

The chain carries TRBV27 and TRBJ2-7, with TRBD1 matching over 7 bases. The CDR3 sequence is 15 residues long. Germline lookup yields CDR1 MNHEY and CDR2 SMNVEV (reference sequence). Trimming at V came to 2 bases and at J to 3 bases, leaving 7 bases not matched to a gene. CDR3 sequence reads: CASSLHRGRYYEQYF. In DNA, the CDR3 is TGTGCCAGCAGTTTACACAGGGGCCGGTACTACGAGCAGTACTTC.

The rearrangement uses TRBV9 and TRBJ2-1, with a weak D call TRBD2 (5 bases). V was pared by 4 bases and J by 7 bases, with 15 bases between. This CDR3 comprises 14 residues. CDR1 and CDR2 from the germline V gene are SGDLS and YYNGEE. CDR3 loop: CASSRAGIRNEQFF. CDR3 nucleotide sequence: TGTGCCAGCAGCAGAGCCGGGATCCGGAATGAGCAGTTCTTC. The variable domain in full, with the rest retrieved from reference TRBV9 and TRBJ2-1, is DSGVTQTPKHLITATGQRVTLRCSPRSGDLSVYWYQQSLDQGLQFLIQYYNGEERAKGNILERFSAQQFPDLHSELNLSSLELGDSALYFCASSRAGIRNEQFFGPGTRLTVL.

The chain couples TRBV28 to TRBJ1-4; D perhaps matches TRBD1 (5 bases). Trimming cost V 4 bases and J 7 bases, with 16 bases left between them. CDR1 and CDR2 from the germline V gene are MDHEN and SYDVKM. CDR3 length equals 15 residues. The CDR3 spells CASSSPPGEGEKLFF. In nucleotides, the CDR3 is TGTGCCAGCAGTTCCCCTCCGGGGGAGGGTGAAAAACTGTTTTTT.

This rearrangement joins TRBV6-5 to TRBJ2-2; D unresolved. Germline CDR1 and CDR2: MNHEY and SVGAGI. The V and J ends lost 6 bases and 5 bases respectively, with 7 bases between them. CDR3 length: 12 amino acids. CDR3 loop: CASSLRTGELFF. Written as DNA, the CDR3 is TGTGCCAGCAGCCTTCGTACCGGGGAGCTGTTTTTT.

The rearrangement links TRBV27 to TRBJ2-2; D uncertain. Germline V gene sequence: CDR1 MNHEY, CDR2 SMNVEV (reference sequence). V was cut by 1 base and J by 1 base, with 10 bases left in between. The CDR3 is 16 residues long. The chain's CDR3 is CASSLFAVGNTGELFF. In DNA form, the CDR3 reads TGTGCCAGCAGTTTATTTGCGGTGGGGAACACCGGGGAGCTGTTTTTT.

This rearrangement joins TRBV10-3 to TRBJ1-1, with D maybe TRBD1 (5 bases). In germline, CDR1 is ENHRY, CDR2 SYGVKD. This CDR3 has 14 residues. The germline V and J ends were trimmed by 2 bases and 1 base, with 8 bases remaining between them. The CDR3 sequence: CAISEGARNTEAFF. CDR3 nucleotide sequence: TGTGCCATCAGTGAGGGGGCGCGGAACACTGAAGCTTTCTTT.